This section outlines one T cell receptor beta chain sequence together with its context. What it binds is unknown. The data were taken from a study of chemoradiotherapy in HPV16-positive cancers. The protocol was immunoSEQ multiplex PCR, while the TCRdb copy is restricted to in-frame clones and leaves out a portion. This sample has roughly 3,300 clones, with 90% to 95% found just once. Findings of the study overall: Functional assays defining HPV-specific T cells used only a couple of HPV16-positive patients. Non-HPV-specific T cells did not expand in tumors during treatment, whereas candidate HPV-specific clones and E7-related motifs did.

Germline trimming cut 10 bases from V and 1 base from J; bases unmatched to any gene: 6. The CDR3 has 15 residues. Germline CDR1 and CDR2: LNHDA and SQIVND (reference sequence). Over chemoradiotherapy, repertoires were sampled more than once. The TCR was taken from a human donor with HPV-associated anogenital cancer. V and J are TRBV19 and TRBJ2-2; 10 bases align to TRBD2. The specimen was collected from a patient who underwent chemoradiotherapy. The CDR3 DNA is TGTGCCACCCTCACTAGCGGGGTGAACACCGGGGAGCTGTTTTTT. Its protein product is CATLTSGVNTGELFF.